The 22 T cell receptor beta chains given below trace back to one sample, sequenced in a study of blood T cell repertoires in COVID-19 (TCRdb year 2020). The library was generated by the immunoSEQ multiplex PCR assay. This immuneACCESS table, as held by TCRdb, lists in-frame sequences with V and J called but not all clones. Of the missing ones, under half trace to an unresolved V gene in checked studies; the others have no known cause. The sample table holds 300,000 to 350,000 clones, of which about four fifths were seen once. The ten most abundant clones make up 2.5% to 3% of the sample. The sequenced material came from peripheral blood. The receptor set was obtained from a man aged 25 to 40 with active or convalescent COVID-19.

The chain uses TRBV12-3 or TRBV12-4 and TRBJ1-1, with D hard to call. The CDR3 has 13 residues. The V end was cut by 0 bases, the J end by 8 bases, with 10 bases between. This CDR3 reads CASSLAMGGEAFF. Here the CDR3 DNA reads TGTGCCAGCAGTTTAGCGATGGGAGGGGAAGCTTTCTTT.

This clone was seen more than once but under ten times. The V call is TRBV6-2 or TRBV6-3, the J call TRBJ1-2; the D is unclear. Germline assignment: CDR1 MNHEY and CDR2 SVGEGT. The CDR3 spans 13 residues. V lost 2 bases to trimming and J lost 4 bases, with 8 bases between them. The CDR3 DNA follows: TGTGCCAGCAGTTACGAGACTCTCTATGGCTACACCTTC. Translation: CASSYETLYGYTF.

The CDR3 protein is CASSRGGANTEAFF. CDR3 DNA: TGTGCCAGCAGCAGGGGCGGGGCGAACACTGAAGCTTTCTTT. This chain links TRBV11-3 with TRBJ1-1; perhaps TRBD1 as D (5 bases). CDR3 length: 14 amino acids. V shed 5 bases and J shed 1 base, with 11 bases lying between them. Germline CDR1 is SGHNT and CDR2 is YENEEA.

This clone has only one observation. The chain employs TRBV14 and TRBJ2-3; 10 bases match TRBD2. V shed 2 bases and J 4 bases; nucleotides not matched to a gene: 6. Germline assignment: CDR1 SGHDN and CDR2 FVKESK. There are 16 residues in the CDR3. The CDR3 nucleotides are TGTGCCAGCAGCCAAAGAGCGGGGGGGTTGTCAGATACGCAGTATTTT. Amino acid sequence: CASSQRAGGLSDTQYF.

The chain couples TRBV7-2 to TRBJ2-5; a possible D gene is TRBD2 (7 bases). The J call may be wrong; the DNA end is better matched by TRBJ2-7. The CDR3 is 15 residues long. Germline CDR1 reads SGHTA; CDR2 reads FQGNSA. This CDR3 is CASSLGGGSSYEQYF. The CDR3 nucleotides read TGTGCCAGCAGCTTGGGGGGGGGCAGCTCCTACGAGCAGTACTTC.

This chain joins TRBV28 and TRBJ2-3; 9 positions match TRBD2. The CDR3 consists of 15 residues. Looked up from germline, CDR1 is MDHEN and CDR2 is SYDVKM. The junction had 7 bases not matched to a gene; V was cut back by 7 bases and J by 2 bases. In DNA, the CDR3 is TGTGCCAGCAACCCCCTAGCGGGGTTCACAGATACGCAGTATTTT. Amino acid sequence: CASNPLAGFTDTQYF.

V is TRBV15 and J is TRBJ2-1, with 11 bases identical to TRBD1. V lost 5 bases to trimming and J lost 7 bases; unmatched junction nucleotides: 7. The CDR3 is 15 amino acids. Germline V CDR1 and CDR2: LNHNV, YYDKDF (reference sequence). CDR3 in amino acids: CATSRARDRGNEQFF. The CDR3 DNA reads TGTGCCACCAGCCGCGCCCGGGACAGGGGGAATGAGCAGTTCTTC.

The chain has TRBV27 and TRBJ1-2, with D tentatively TRBD1 (6 bases). With 5 bases removed from V and 4 bases from J, the gap between germline ends came to 14 bases. The CDR3 contains 14 residues. The germline V gene encodes CDR1 MNHEY and CDR2 SMNVEV (reference sequence). This CDR3 is CASSRGGGSYGYTF. As DNA, the CDR3 is TGTGCCAGCAGTCGAGGGGGGGGTTCCTATGGCTACACCTTC.

This clone was observed a few times. This chain uses TRBV7-9 with TRBJ1-1, with D possibly TRBD1 on 6 matching bases. The CDR3 loop spans 14 amino acids. The germline V gene encodes CDR1 SEHNR and CDR2 FQNEAQ (reference sequence). Trimming took 3 bases from V and 3 from J, leaving 11 bases between them. CDR3 in DNA: TGTGCCAGCAGCTTCGCAGGGGCCCACACTGAAGCTTTCTTT. Translation gives CASSFAGAHTEAFF.

In DNA, the CDR3 is TGTGCCAGCAGTCCCTCCGGGAGCGGGGCATACGAGCAGTACTTC. As protein: CASSPSGSGAYEQYF. The chain has TRBV6-2 or TRBV6-3 and TRBJ2-7; 7 nucleotides match TRBD2. The CDR3 runs to 15 residues. V trimming: 5 bases; J trimming: 4 bases; junction bases outside the gene matches: 11. CDR1 and CDR2 from the germline V gene are MNHEY and SVGEGT.

The chain is built from TRBV5-1 and TRBJ1-4, with TRBD1 matching over 7 bases. CDR1 is SGHRS, CDR2 YFSETQ, per germline. Trimming at V came to 3 bases and at J to 3 bases, leaving 2 bases not matched to a gene. This CDR3 region has 14 residues. CDR3 residues: CASSSGTANEKLFF. The CDR3 nucleotides are TGCGCCAGCAGCTCCGGGACAGCTAATGAAAAACTGTTTTTT.

The chain couples TRBV27 to TRBJ2-2; the D gene is possibly TRBD1 (5 bases). This CDR3 is 15 amino acids long. V lost 2 bases to trimming and J lost 2 bases, with 9 bases between them. CDR1 and CDR2 (germline): MNHEY, SMNVEV (reference sequence). The CDR3 reads CASSLKGYNTGELFF. The DNA for the CDR3 is TGTGCCAGCAGTTTAAAGGGGTATAACACCGGGGAGCTGTTTTTT.

This clone has just one count. This chain connects TRBV2 to TRBJ1-2; 7 bases map to TRBD1. J was trimmed by 5 bases and V by 3 bases; bases with no gene match: 0. Germline lookup yields CDR1 SNHLY and CDR2 FYNNEI. The CDR3 extends over 12 amino acids. The CDR3 bases are TGTGCCAGCAGTGAGACAGGGTATGGCTACACCTTC. This encodes CASSETGYGYTF.

The rearrangement links TRBV11-2 to TRBJ1-2; D is possibly TRBD1 (6 bases). V shed 5 bases and J shed 8 bases, with 18 bases lying between them. This CDR3 contains 14 residues. Looked up from germline, CDR1 is SGHAT and CDR2 is FQNNGV. CDR3 sequence (DNA): TGTGCCAGCAGCCTCGGACAGTTAACACACGGCTACACCTTC. Amino acid sequence: CASSLGQLTHGYTF.

The gene calls are TRBV30 and TRBJ1-5; D is uncertain. The CDR3 is 15 amino acids. Trimming left V 3 bases short and J 1 base short, with 13 bases between. Germline V gives CDR1 GTSNPN, CDR2 SVGIG (reference sequence). CDR3 region: CAWSVGGFSNQPQHF. The CDR3 DNA follows: TGTGCCTGGAGCGTGGGAGGGTTCAGCAATCAGCCCCAGCATTTT.

The genes are TRBV5-6 and TRBJ2-5; 10 bases fit TRBD1. Looked up from germline, CDR1 is SGHDT and CDR2 is YYEEEE. The trim removed 0 bases at V and 7 bases at J, leaving 6 bases unmatched. The CDR3 runs to 15 residues. The chain's CDR3 is CASSLGQGARLTQYF. In DNA, the CDR3 is TGTGCCAGCAGCTTGGGACAGGGGGCAAGGTTGACCCAGTACTTC.

V is TRBV4-2 and J is TRBJ1-3, with 8 positions matching TRBD1. The CDR3 consists of 16 residues. Germline lookup yields CDR1 LGHNA and CDR2 YNFKEQ. Trimming removed 4 bases from V and 2 bases from J; junction bases left unmatched: 7. This CDR3 is CASSPSVTGAGNTIYF. DNA for the CDR3: TGTGCCAGCAGCCCGTCTGTGACAGGGGCTGGAAACACCATATATTTT.

J is TRBJ2-3 and V is TRBV4-3; TRBD1 agrees at 10 bases. The length of the CDR3 is 19 residues. The germline V gene has CDR1 LGHNA and CDR2 YSLEER. The V and J ends lost 0 bases and 3 bases, in that order; junction bases with no gene match: 12. CDR3 bases: TGCGCCAGCAGCCAAGATCCCCCCGGGGGGACAGGGGCGACAGATACGCAGTATTTT. As protein: CASSQDPPGGTGATDTQYF.

V gene TRBV11-2 combines with J gene TRBJ2-7, with D unresolved. This CDR3 region has 11 residues. V lost 4 bases and J lost 3, with 4 bases in between. In germline, CDR1 is SGHAT, CDR2 FQNNGV. CDR3 amino acids: CASSWSYEQYF. In DNA, the CDR3 is TGTGCCAGCAGCTGGAGCTACGAGCAGTACTTC.

The V and J genes are TRBV30 and TRBJ1-3, with D possibly being TRBD1 (5 bases). CDR1 is GTSNPN and CDR2 is SVGIG in the germline V gene (reference sequence). The V end lost 4 bases, the J end lost 7 bases, and 14 bases lay between the germline ends. The CDR3 consists of 13 residues. In nucleotides, the CDR3 is TGTGCCTGGATACGGGGGAATGAGAACACCATATATTTT. Amino acids: CAWIRGNENTIYF. Full variable domain (outside the CDR3, taken from reference TRBV30 and TRBJ1-3): SQTIHQWPATLVQPVGSPLSLECTVEGTSNPNLYWYRQAAGRGLQLLFYSVGIGQISSEVPQNLSASRPQDRQFILSSKKLLLSDSGFYLCAWIRGNENTIYFGEGSWLTVV.

The V and J genes are TRBV30 and TRBJ1-1; a weak D match, TRBD1 (6 bases). The ends were cut back, 8 bases at V and 3 bases at J, with 10 bases in the middle. This CDR3 is 11 amino acids long. From germline, CDR1 is GTSNPN and CDR2 SVGIG (reference sequence). The CDR3 reads CALRTDTEAFF. The CDR3 bases are TGTGCCCTCCGGACAGACACTGAAGCTTTCTTT.

The rearrangement joins TRBV12-3 or TRBV12-4 to TRBJ2-7, with TRBD1 matching over 7 bases. V was clipped by 2 bases and J by 3 bases; unmatched bases: 1. This CDR3 has 13 residues. The CDR3, as DNA: TGTGCCAGCAGTTTATACAGGGGCTACGAGCAGTACTTC. Its protein is CASSLYRGYEQYF.